A single TCR beta chain is shown here with its context. This entry comes from a study of monozygotic twins with inflammatory bowel disease. The CDR3 consists of 13 residues. In germline, CDR1 is SGDLS, CDR2 YYNGEE. Making cDNA involved eight separate reactions per sample. TCRdb reanalyzed the 5' RACE reads and collapses them to one entry per CDR3 protein, without DNA. The sample totals hundreds of thousands of distinct CDR3 sequences. This sequence was found in a human donor with ulcerative colitis or Crohn's disease, or a healthy co-twin of an affected twin (not recorded which). Sequences were obtained from blood. The rearrangement links TRBV9 to TRBJ1-1; there is no DNA to check the TCRdb D call of TRBD1. CDR3 region: CASSVQGSTEAFF.